Listed below are T cell receptor beta chains from one sample, sequenced in a study of OX40 agonist ivuxolimab in advanced cancers. This table comes from immunoSEQ multiplex PCR, and its TCRdb copy is limited to in-frame clones, with some not included. This table has roughly 74,000 clones, 87% appearing once. Source: CD4+ or CD8+ T cells sorted from blood, taken in a trial of the OX40 agonist ivuxolimab. These receptors originate from an adult with an advanced solid tumor such as melanoma, head and neck, liver or kidney cancer. Both conserved end residues are part of each CDR3. A D gene is named only where the DNA matches it firmly. Some rows mark clone size as missing; the rest say once, few, many or name a class of expanded clone.

j_call: TRBJ2-7; cdr3_length: 12; d_call: NA; v_call: TRBV7-9; clone_size: NA; cdr3_aa: CASSTGMGEQYF; cdr3_nt: TGTGCCAGCAGCACAGGGATGGGCGAGCAGTACTTC
j_call: TRBJ2-3; cdr3_length: 15; d_call: TRBD1; v_call: TRBV5-1; clone_size: NA; cdr3_aa: CASSLTGASTDTQYF; cdr3_nt: TGCGCCAGCAGCTTGACAGGGGCAAGCACAGATACGCAGTATTTT
j_call: TRBJ2-7; cdr3_length: 14; d_call: NA; v_call: TRBV19; clone_size: NA; cdr3_aa: CASSGGPPIYEQYF; cdr3_nt: TGTGCCAGTTCTGGGGGGCCTCCTATCTACGAGCAGTACTTC
j_call: TRBJ2-5; cdr3_length: 14; d_call: NA; v_call: TRBV30; clone_size: once; cdr3_aa: CAWSVGPPQETQYF; cdr3_nt: TGTGCCTGGAGTGTAGGACCGCCACAAGAGACCCAGTACTTC
j_call: TRBJ1-2; cdr3_length: 16; d_call: NA; v_call: TRBV5-5; clone_size: NA; cdr3_aa: CASSTGWGPSNYGYTF; cdr3_nt: TGTGCCAGCAGCACCGGTTGGGGGCCTAGTAACTATGGCTACACCTTC
j_call: TRBJ1-2; cdr3_length: 12; d_call: NA; v_call: TRBV5-8; clone_size: NA; cdr3_aa: CASSFSFLGYTF; cdr3_nt: TGTGCCAGCAGCTTCTCCTTCTTGGGCTACACCTTC
j_call: TRBJ1-1; cdr3_length: 14; d_call: NA; v_call: TRBV10-2; clone_size: few; cdr3_aa: CASSPYGARTEAFF; cdr3_nt: TGCGCCAGCAGCCCCTATGGGGCGAGGACTGAAGCTTTCTTT
j_call: TRBJ1-2; cdr3_length: 15; d_call: NA; v_call: TRBV5-1; clone_size: NA; cdr3_aa: CASSSNPGTSNGYTF; cdr3_nt: TGCGCCAGCAGCTCGAATCCGGGGACCTCGAACGGCTACACCTTC
j_call: TRBJ2-5; cdr3_length: 12; d_call: NA; v_call: TRBV13; clone_size: NA; cdr3_aa: CASSRGRETQYF; cdr3_nt: TGTGCCAGCAGCCGCGGTAGGGAGACCCAGTACTTC
j_call: TRBJ2-3; cdr3_length: 16; d_call: TRBD2; v_call: TRBV7-2; clone_size: once; cdr3_aa: CASSLASGSRTDTQYF; cdr3_nt: TGTGCCAGCAGCCTAGCTAGCGGGAGTAGGACAGATACGCAGTATTTT
j_call: TRBJ2-5; cdr3_length: 14; d_call: NA; v_call: TRBV7-2; clone_size: NA; cdr3_aa: CASSLGGGLGTQYF; cdr3_nt: TGTGCCAGCAGCTTAGGGGGGGGCCTTGGGACCCAGTACTTC
j_call: TRBJ1-4; cdr3_length: 11; d_call: NA; v_call: TRBV29-1; clone_size: medium-sized; cdr3_aa: CSAWINEKLFF; cdr3_nt: TGCAGCGCTTGGATTAATGAAAAACTGTTTTTT
j_call: TRBJ2-3; cdr3_length: 16; d_call: TRBD2; v_call: TRBV14; clone_size: NA; cdr3_aa: CASSLVAGGVSDTQYF; cdr3_nt: TGTGCCAGCAGCCTGGTAGCGGGAGGGGTTTCAGATACGCAGTATTTT
j_call: TRBJ1-2; cdr3_length: 14; d_call: TRBD1; v_call: TRBV6-6; clone_size: NA; cdr3_aa: CASSRQGNMNGYTF; cdr3_nt: TGTGCCAGCAGTCGACAGGGCAATATGAATGGCTACACCTTC
j_call: TRBJ2-2; cdr3_length: 16; d_call: NA; v_call: TRBV18; clone_size: few; cdr3_aa: CASSPFVGPGAGELFF; cdr3_nt: TGTGCCAGCTCACCTTTTGTTGGACCAGGGGCTGGGGAGCTGTTTTTT
j_call: TRBJ1-5; cdr3_length: 14; d_call: NA; v_call: TRBV5-6; clone_size: NA; cdr3_aa: CASSLEGSYQPQHF; cdr3_nt: TGTGCCAGCAGCTTGGAGGGATCCTACCAGCCCCAGCATTTT
j_call: TRBJ2-5; cdr3_length: 15; d_call: NA; v_call: TRBV10-1; clone_size: NA; cdr3_aa: CASSSGASLQETQYF; cdr3_nt: TGCGCCAGCAGTTCGGGAGCTTCGCTCCAAGAGACCCAGTACTTC
j_call: TRBJ1-1; cdr3_length: 13; d_call: NA; v_call: TRBV10-3; clone_size: NA; cdr3_aa: CAIQKTGNTEAFF; cdr3_nt: TGTGCCATCCAGAAAACAGGGAACACTGAAGCTTTCTTT
j_call: TRBJ1-1; cdr3_length: 13; d_call: TRBD1; v_call: TRBV9; clone_size: NA; cdr3_aa: CASSEGQGSEAFF; cdr3_nt: TGTGCCAGCAGCGAAGGACAGGGGTCTGAAGCTTTCTTT
j_call: TRBJ2-1; cdr3_length: 15; d_call: TRBD2; v_call: TRBV9; clone_size: NA; cdr3_aa: CASSPGTSGYNEQFF; cdr3_nt: TGTGCCAGCAGCCCGGGGACTAGCGGTTACAATGAGCAGTTCTTC
j_call: TRBJ2-2; cdr3_length: 15; d_call: NA; v_call: TRBV27; clone_size: NA; cdr3_aa: CASSLLAGYTGELFF; cdr3_nt: TGTGCCAGCAGTTTATTGGCGGGGTACACCGGGGAGCTGTTTTTT
j_call: TRBJ2-5; cdr3_length: 11; d_call: NA; v_call: TRBV5-6; clone_size: NA; cdr3_aa: CASSVKETQYF; cdr3_nt: TGTGCCAGCAGCGTTAAAGAGACCCAGTACTTC
j_call: TRBJ1-1; cdr3_length: 15; d_call: NA; v_call: TRBV5-1; clone_size: NA; cdr3_aa: CASRSVPTRNTEAFF; cdr3_nt: TGCGCCAGCAGATCGGTCCCAACACGGAACACTGAAGCTTTCTTT
j_call: TRBJ1-2; cdr3_length: 15; d_call: NA; v_call: TRBV6-6; clone_size: NA; cdr3_aa: CASSYPGQTLGGYTF; cdr3_nt: TGTGCCAGCAGTTACCCTGGACAGACCCTCGGTGGCTACACCTTC
j_call: TRBJ1-6; cdr3_length: 14; d_call: NA; v_call: TRBV25-1; clone_size: few; cdr3_aa: CASEGSSYNSPLHF; cdr3_nt: TGTGCCAGCGAGGGGAGCTCCTATAATTCACCCCTCCACTTT
j_call: TRBJ2-2; cdr3_length: 15; d_call: TRBD2; v_call: TRBV5-4; clone_size: NA; cdr3_aa: CASSRGLANTGELFF; cdr3_nt: TGTGCCAGCAGCCGGGGACTAGCGAACACCGGGGAGCTGTTTTTT
j_call: TRBJ1-2; cdr3_length: 13; d_call: NA; v_call: TRBV27; clone_size: NA; cdr3_aa: CASSFTNQGGYTF; cdr3_nt: TGTGCCAGCAGTTTCACGAACCAGGGAGGCTACACCTTC
j_call: TRBJ1-1; cdr3_length: 16; d_call: TRBD1; v_call: TRBV18; clone_size: NA; cdr3_aa: CASSPYVLQGDTEAFF; cdr3_nt: TGTGCCAGCTCACCATATGTCCTCCAGGGGGACACTGAAGCTTTCTTT
j_call: TRBJ2-3; cdr3_length: 15; d_call: NA; v_call: TRBV18; clone_size: few; cdr3_aa: CASSPGYSFTDTQYF; cdr3_nt: TGTGCCAGCTCACCCGGATACAGCTTCACAGATACGCAGTATTTT
j_call: TRBJ2-3; cdr3_length: 14; d_call: TRBD2; v_call: TRBV18; clone_size: NA; cdr3_aa: CASALAGNTDTQYF; cdr3_nt: TGTGCCAGCGCGTTAGCGGGAAACACAGATACGCAGTATTTT
j_call: TRBJ2-7; cdr3_length: 18; d_call: TRBD2; v_call: TRBV5-1; clone_size: once; cdr3_aa: CASSSASGGTLSSYEQYF; cdr3_nt: TGCGCCAGCAGCTCCGCTAGCGGGGGGACACTGAGCTCCTACGAGCAGTACTTC
j_call: TRBJ2-7; cdr3_length: 14; d_call: NA; v_call: TRBV27; clone_size: NA; cdr3_aa: CASSRRVHPYEQYF; cdr3_nt: TGTGCCAGCAGCCGTCGGGTCCACCCTTACGAGCAGTACTTC
j_call: TRBJ2-5; cdr3_length: 16; d_call: NA; v_call: TRBV4-3; clone_size: NA; cdr3_aa: CASSPESGHRGETQYF; cdr3_nt: TGCGCCAGCAGCCCTGAATCGGGACATAGGGGGGAGACCCAGTACTTC
j_call: TRBJ1-3; cdr3_length: 14; d_call: NA; v_call: TRBV19; clone_size: NA; cdr3_aa: CASKPGSDGNTIYF; cdr3_nt: TGTGCCAGTAAGCCGGGATCGGATGGAAACACCATATATTTT
j_call: TRBJ2-7; cdr3_length: 17; d_call: TRBD1; v_call: TRBV11-2; clone_size: NA; cdr3_aa: CASSSPYRGIKPYEQYF; cdr3_nt: TGTGCCAGCAGCTCCCCTTACAGGGGGATAAAGCCCTACGAGCAGTACTTC
j_call: TRBJ2-5; cdr3_length: 11; d_call: NA; v_call: TRBV5-1; clone_size: NA; cdr3_aa: CASSPQETQYF; cdr3_nt: TGCGCCAGCAGCCCCCAAGAGACCCAGTACTTC
j_call: TRBJ1-4; cdr3_length: 14; d_call: NA; v_call: TRBV28; clone_size: NA; cdr3_aa: CASSFRGYVEKLFF; cdr3_nt: TGTGCCAGCAGTTTTCGGGGCTACGTTGAAAAACTGTTTTTT